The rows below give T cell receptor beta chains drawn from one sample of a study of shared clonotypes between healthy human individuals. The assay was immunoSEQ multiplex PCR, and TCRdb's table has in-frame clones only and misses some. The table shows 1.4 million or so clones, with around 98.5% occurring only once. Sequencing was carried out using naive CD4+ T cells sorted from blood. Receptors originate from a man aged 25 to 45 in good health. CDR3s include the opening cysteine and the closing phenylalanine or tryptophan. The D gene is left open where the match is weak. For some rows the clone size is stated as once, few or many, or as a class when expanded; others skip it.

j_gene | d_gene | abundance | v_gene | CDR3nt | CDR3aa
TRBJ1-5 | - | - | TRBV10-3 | TGTGCCATCAGTCGGGTAGGCAATCAGCCCCAGCATTTT | CAISRVGNQPQHF
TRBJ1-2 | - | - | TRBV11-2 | TGTGCCAGCAGCCCGACCGGCAGGGGCCGGAGCCTCTATGGCTACACCTTC | CASSPTGRGRSLYGYTF
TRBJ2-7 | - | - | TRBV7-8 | TGTGCCAGCAGCTTACTAGGGGCCTACGAGCAGTACTTC | CASSLLGAYEQYF
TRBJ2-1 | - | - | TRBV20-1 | TGCAGTGGGACCGGGATGAATGAGCAGTTCTTC | CSGTGMNEQFF
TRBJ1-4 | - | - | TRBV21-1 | TGTGCCAGCTCCGGACGGGACTCGAGTGAAAAACTGTTTTTT | CASSGRDSSEKLFF
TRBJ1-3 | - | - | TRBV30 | TGTGCCTGGAGCGAGGACAGATTCATCCTCGCCATATATTTT | CAWSEDRFILAIYF
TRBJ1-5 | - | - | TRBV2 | TGTGCCAGCAGGGAACGACAGGCCAATCAGCCCCAGCATTTT | CASRERQANQPQHF
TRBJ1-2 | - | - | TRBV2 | TGTGCCAGCAGTGTTATAGTACAAAGTAGCTATGGCTACACCTTC | CASSVIVQSSYGYTF
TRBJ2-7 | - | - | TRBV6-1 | TGTGCCAGCAGTGAAGCCGGGGTATACGAGCAGTACTTC | CASSEAGVYEQYF
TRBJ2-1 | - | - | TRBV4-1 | TGCGCCAGCAGCCAAGTAGCGGCGTCCTGGGGTGAGCAGTTCTTC | CASSQVAASWGEQFF
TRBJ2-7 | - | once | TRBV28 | TGTGCCAGCAGCAATAGGCCGACTAGGGGCTACGAGCAGTACTTC | CASSNRPTRGYEQYF
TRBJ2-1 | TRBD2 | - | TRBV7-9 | TGTGCCAGTCCTAGCGGGAGGGATGAGCAGTTCTTC | CASPSGRDEQFF
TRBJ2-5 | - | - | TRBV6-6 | TGTGCCAGCAGTCCCTATAACCAAGAGACCCAGTACTTC | CASSPYNQETQYF
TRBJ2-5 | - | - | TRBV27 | TGTGCCAGCAGTTTCCAGGGGCGGGAGACCCAGTACTTC | CASSFQGRETQYF
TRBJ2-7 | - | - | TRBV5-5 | TGTGCCAGCAGCTTGGACGGATTTCGTTGGGAGCAGTACTTC | CASSLDGFRWEQYF
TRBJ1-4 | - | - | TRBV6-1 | TGTGCCAGCAGTGAATACAACATGGAGAATGAAAAACTGTTTTTT | CASSEYNMENEKLFF
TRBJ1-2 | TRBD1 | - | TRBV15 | TGTGCCACCAGCCGAAGGGACAGGCAATTCTATGGCTACACCTTC | CATSRRDRQFYGYTF
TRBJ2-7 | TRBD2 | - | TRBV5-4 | TGTGCCAGCAGCTTGGGGGCGGGAGGATTAAAGGAGCAGTACTTC | CASSLGAGGLKEQYF
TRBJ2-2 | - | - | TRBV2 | TGTGCCAGCAAGAGGGACCTGAACACCGGGGAGCTGTTTTTT | CASKRDLNTGELFF
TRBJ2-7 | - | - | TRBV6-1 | TGTGCCAGCAGTGGACAAGGGGTCGACGAGCAGTACTTC | CASSGQGVDEQYF
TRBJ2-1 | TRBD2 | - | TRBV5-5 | TGTGCCAGCAGCCTTATAGCGGGAGAGGAGTTCTTC | CASSLIAGEEFF
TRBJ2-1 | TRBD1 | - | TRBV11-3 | TGTGCCAGCAGCTCGGGACAGGGGGTTAATAATGAGCAGTTCTTC | CASSSGQGVNNEQFF
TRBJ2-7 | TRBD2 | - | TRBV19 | TGTGCCAGTAGTAACGGACTAGCGGGAGTCGAGCAGTACTTC | CASSNGLAGVEQYF
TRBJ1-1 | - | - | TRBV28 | TGTGCCAGCAGTCTGCCCGGGGACACTGAAGCTTTCTTT | CASSLPGDTEAFF
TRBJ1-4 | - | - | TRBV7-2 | TGTGCCAGCAGCTGGAATATCGTAGGAAAACTGTTTTTT | CASSWNIVGKLFF
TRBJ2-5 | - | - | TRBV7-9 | TGTGCCAGCATCAATACAGGCGGAAGGCAAGAGACCCAGTACTTC | CASINTGGRQETQYF
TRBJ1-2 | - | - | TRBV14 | TGTGCCAGCAGCCAAGTTAGGGGATCCTATGGCTACACCTTC | CASSQVRGSYGYTF
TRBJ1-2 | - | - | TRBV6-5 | TGTGCCAGCAGACCCGCGCCTAACTATGGCTACACCTTC | CASRPAPNYGYTF
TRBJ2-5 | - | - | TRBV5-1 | TGCGCCAGCAGAACCGACAGGGAGACCCAGTACTTC | CASRTDRETQYF
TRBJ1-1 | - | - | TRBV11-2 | TGTGCCAGCAGCTTAGGGGGTTGGACTGAAGCTTTCTTT | CASSLGGWTEAFF
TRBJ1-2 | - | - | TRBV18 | TGTGCCAGCTCTCCGACGTTGAACTATGGCTACACCTTC | CASSPTLNYGYTF
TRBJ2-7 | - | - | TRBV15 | TGTGCCACCAGCAGAGAAAAGGGCACAGGGTGGTACGAGCAGTACTTC | CATSREKGTGWYEQYF
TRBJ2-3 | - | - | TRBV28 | TGTGCCAGCGGGAGTCCTACGGATACGCAGTATTTT | CASGSPTDTQYF
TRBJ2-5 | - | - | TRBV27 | TGTGCCAGCAGTTTCGGGGGTAGGGGAGAGACCCAGTACTTC | CASSFGGRGETQYF
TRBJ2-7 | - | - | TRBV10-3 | TGTGCCATCAGAACCCGGGATTCCCAGTACTTC | CAIRTRDSQYF
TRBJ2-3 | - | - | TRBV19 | TGTGCCAGTAGTATATCTGGGAAGGAGACAGATACGCAGTATTTT | CASSISGKETDTQYF
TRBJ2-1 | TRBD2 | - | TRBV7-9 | TGTGCCAGCAGCCACGGGACTAGCGGGAGGGTATACAATGAGCAGTTCTTC | CASSHGTSGRVYNEQFF
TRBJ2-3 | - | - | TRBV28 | TGTGCCAGCAGTTCACCAGGTGGGGGGTACACAGATACGCAGTATTTT | CASSSPGGGYTDTQYF
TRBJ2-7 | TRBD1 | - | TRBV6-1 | TGTGCCAGCAGCCCGGGACAGGGTCGCCACGAGCAGTACTTC | CASSPGQGRHEQYF
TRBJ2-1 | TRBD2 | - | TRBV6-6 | TGTGCCAGCAGAACGGGACTACCAAATGAGCAGTTCTTC | CASRTGLPNEQFF
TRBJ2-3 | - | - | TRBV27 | TGTGCCAGCAGCCCGGTTTCTAGCACAGATACGCAGTATTTT | CASSPVSSTDTQYF
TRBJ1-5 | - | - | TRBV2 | TGTGCCAGCTCCCTTGATGCTGGAGGTCAGCCCCAGCATTTT | CASSLDAGGQPQHF
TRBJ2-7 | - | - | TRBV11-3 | TGTGCCAGCAGCTTAGATGGTCAGACCTACGAGCAGTACTTC | CASSLDGQTYEQYF
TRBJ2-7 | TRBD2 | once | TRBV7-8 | TGTGCCAGCAGCCCCCAGCTAGCGGGAAACGCCCTATACGAGCAGTACTTC | CASSPQLAGNALYEQYF
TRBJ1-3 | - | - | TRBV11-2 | TGTGCCAGCAGCTTAGTCCCAGGGAACACCATATATTTT | CASSLVPGNTIYF
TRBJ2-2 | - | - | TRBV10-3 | TGTGCCATCAGTGAGTTAGGGTATGCCGGGGAGCTGTTTTTT | CAISELGYAGELFF
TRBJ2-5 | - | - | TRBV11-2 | TGTGCCAGCAGCTTATTTGGCCCCCAGGAGACCCAGTACTTC | CASSLFGPQETQYF
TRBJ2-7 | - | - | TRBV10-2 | TGCGCCAGCAGTCCCGCGTCTCGGAGATTAAGATTCTACGAGCAGTACTTC | CASSPASRRLRFYEQYF
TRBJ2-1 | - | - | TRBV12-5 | TGTGCTAGTGGTTTGGGACCTGGGGTGGTCAATGAGCAGTTCTTC | CASGLGPGVVNEQFF
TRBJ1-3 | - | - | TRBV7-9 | TGTGCCAGCAGCTTACTGACAAGCCCAGGCACTGGAAACACCATATATTTT | CASSLLTSPGTGNTIYF
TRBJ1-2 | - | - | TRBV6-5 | TGTGCCAGCAGTACCGGACAGTGGTATGGCTACACCTTC | CASSTGQWYGYTF
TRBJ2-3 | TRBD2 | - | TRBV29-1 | TGCAGCGTTGGTTCGGGGGGTCCCACAGATACGCAGTATTTT | CSVGSGGPTDTQYF
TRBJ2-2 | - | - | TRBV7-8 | TGTGCCAGCAGCCCTCGGGACCTTAACGGCGGGGAGCTGTTTTTT | CASSPRDLNGGELFF
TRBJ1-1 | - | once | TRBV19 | TGTGCCAGTAGTATTCTTCAGGGTGCAGCTTTCTTT | CASSILQGAAFF
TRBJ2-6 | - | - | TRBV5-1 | TGCGCCAGCAGCTTGACAGGGTCCTACTCTGGGGCCAACATCCTGACTTTC | CASSLTGSYSGANILTF
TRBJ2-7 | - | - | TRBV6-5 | TGTGCCAGCAGCCATGACCCCTACGAGCAGTACTTC | CASSHDPYEQYF
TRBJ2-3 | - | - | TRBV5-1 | TGCGCCAGCAGCTCGGGGATCACAGATACGCAGTATTTT | CASSSGITDTQYF